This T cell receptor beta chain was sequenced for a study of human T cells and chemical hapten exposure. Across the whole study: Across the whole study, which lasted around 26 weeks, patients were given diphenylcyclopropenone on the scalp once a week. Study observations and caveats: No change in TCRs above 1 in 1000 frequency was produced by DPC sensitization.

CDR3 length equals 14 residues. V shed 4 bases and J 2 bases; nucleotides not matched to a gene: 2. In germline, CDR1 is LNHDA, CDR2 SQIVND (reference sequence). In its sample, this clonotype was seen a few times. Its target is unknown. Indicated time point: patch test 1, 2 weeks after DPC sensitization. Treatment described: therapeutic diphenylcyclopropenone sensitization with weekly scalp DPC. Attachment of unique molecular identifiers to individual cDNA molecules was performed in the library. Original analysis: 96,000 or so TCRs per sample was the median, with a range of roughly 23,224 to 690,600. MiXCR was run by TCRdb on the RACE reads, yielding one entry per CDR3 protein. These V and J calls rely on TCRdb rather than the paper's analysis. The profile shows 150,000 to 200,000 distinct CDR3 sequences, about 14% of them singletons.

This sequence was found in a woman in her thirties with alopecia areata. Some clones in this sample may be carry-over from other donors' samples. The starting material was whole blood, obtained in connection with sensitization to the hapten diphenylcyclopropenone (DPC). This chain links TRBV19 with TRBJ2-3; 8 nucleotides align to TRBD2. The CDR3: CASSSGGNTDTQYF. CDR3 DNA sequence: TGTGCCAGTAGTAGCGGGGGGAACACAGATACGCAGTATTTT.